This record covers a single T cell receptor beta chain. After extraction with the RNeasy kit, about 0.45 to 1 ug of the RNA was reverse transcribed using random hexamers. Each CDR3 protein gets one entry after TCRdb re-called the immunoSEQ multiplex PCR reads with MiXCR. The profile shows approximately 210,000 distinct CDR3 sequences, around 93% of them singletons. These data belong to a study of CD8 T cells in Susac syndrome. Study in general: At the time their blood was drawn, patients with Susac syndrome were either therapy-naive, on corticosteroids (with some of them also receiving intravenous immunoglobulin), or on intravenous immunoglobulin alone.

V was shortened by 0 bases and J by 2 bases, with 7 bases between the two germline ends. This CDR3 comprises 14 residues. Germline lookup yields CDR1 LNHNV and CDR2 YYDKDF (reference sequence). This chain connects TRBV15 to TRBJ1-2; no clear D. The TCR was taken from a human donor with Susac syndrome. Sequenced sample: CD4+ T cells from PBMCs. The CDR3 DNA is TGTGCCACCAGCAGAGAAGGACCCAACTATGGCTACACCTTC. Protein product: CATSREGPNYGYTF.